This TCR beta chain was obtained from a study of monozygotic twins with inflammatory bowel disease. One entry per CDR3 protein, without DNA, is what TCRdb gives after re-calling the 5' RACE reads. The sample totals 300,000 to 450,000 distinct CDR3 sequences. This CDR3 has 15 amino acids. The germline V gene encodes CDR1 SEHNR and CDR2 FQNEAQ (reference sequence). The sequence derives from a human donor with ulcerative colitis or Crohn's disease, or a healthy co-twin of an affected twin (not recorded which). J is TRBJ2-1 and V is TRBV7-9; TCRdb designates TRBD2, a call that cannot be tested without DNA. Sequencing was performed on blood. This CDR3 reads CASSLHRGAVNEQFF.